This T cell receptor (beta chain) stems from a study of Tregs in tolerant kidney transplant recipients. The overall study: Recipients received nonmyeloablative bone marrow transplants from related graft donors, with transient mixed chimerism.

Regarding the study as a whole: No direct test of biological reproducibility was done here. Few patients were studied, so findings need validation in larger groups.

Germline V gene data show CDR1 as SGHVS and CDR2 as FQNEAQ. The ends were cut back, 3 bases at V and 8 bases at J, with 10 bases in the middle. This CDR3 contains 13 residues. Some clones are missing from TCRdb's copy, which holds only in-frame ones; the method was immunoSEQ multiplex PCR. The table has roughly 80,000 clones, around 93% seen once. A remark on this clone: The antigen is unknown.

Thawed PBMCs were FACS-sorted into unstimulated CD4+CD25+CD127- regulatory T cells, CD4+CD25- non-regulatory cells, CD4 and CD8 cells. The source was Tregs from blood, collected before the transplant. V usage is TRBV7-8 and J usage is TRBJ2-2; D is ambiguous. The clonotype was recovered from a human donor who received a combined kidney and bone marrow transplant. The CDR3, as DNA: TGTGCCAGCAGCTTTTCCGGTTCTGGGGAGCTGTTTTTT. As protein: CASSFSGSGELFF.